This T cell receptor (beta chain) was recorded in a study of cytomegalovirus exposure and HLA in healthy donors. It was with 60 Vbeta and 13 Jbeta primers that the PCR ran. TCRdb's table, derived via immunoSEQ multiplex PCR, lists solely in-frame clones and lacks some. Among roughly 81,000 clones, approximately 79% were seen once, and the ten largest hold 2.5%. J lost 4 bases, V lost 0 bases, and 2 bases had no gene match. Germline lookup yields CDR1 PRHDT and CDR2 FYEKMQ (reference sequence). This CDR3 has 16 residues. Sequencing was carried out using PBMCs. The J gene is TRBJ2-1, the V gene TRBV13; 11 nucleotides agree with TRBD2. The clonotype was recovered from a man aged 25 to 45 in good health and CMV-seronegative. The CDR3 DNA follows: TGTGCCAGCAGCTTAGGTCCTAGCGGGGGGTACAATGAGCAGTTCTTC. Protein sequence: CASSLGPSGGYNEQFF.